The source of this TCR beta chain is a study of T cells in Graves' hyperthyroidism and ophthalmopathy. Whole-study results and caveats: Ophthalmopathy was predicted by the model a median of approximately six months ahead of onset.

With a duration under 2 months, the hyperthyroidism was newly diagnosed in patients aged 18 to 65. The diagnoses drew upon clinical symptoms, serum thyroxine and TRAb, thyroid ultrasound and orbital computed tomography. In its sample, this clonotype was seen many times. What it recognizes is unknown. This CDR3 contains 15 residues. V was clipped by 6 bases and J by 8 bases, with 21 bases between them. Per the germline V gene, CDR1 is MDHEN and CDR2 is SYDVKM. Using RNA transcripts as the source, TCR beta CDR3 regions were amplified. An initial round of RT-PCR targeting the TCR CDR3 relied on the HTBI primer set. TCRdb itself ran the multiplex PCR reads through MiXCR, one entry per CDR3 protein. The table has about 250,000 distinct CDR3 sequences, 12% to 15% seen once.

V is TRBV28 and J is TRBJ2-3; D might be TRBD2 (6 bases). The receptor was isolated from a woman in her 50s with Graves' hyperthyroidism that later progressed to Graves' ophthalmopathy. Material for sequencing was blood. CDR3 DNA: TGTGCCAGCAGCCCTGGCGGGGCTGTGAAGGGTACGCAGTATTTT. Protein sequence: CASSPGGAVKGTQYF.